The 10 T cell receptor beta chains below all came from one sample that was sequenced in a study of blood T cell repertoires in COVID-19. Sequencing used immunoSEQ multiplex PCR; TCRdb keeps in-frame clones, though not all of them. The data show 250,000 to 300,000 clones, roughly 84% seen once. Material: peripheral blood. These receptors were taken from a woman between 18 and 29 years old with acute or convalescent COVID-19.

The V gene is TRBV14, the J gene TRBJ1-1, with no clear D. Germline CDR1 SGHDN, CDR2 FVKESK. The CDR3 loop spans 14 amino acids. Trimming cost V 1 base and J 4 bases, with 10 bases left between them. CDR3 loop: CASSQGYGFTEAFF. The CDR3 DNA is TGTGCCAGCAGCCAAGGATACGGGTTCACTGAAGCTTTCTTT. Looking up the rest from reference TRBV14 and TRBJ1-1 gives the full variable domain: EAGVTQFPSHSVIEKGQTVTLRCDPISGHDNLYWYRRVMGKEIKFLLHFVKESKQDESGMPNNRFLAERTGGTYSTLKVQPAELEDSGVYFCASSQGYGFTEAFFGQGTRLTVV.

Comments on this clone: A much larger clone lies a single base off, so this may be a read error. At the DNA level, this CDR3 is encoded by other sequences in the same sample as well. V gene TRBV19 combines with J gene TRBJ2-1; 9 positions match TRBD2. CDR3 length equals 14 residues. Trimming cost V 4 bases and J 3 bases; bases outside gene matches: 1. The germline V gene encodes CDR1 LNHDA and CDR2 SQIVND (reference sequence). DNA for the CDR3: TGTGCCAGTAGTAGCGGGGGGGACTACAATGAGCAGTTCTTC. Amino acid sequence: CASSSGGDYNEQFF.

This chain uses TRBV28 with TRBJ1-4; D not certain. Germline assignment: CDR1 MDHEN and CDR2 SYDVKM. The CDR3 length is 16 residues. Trimming left V 4 bases short and J 0 bases short, with 12 bases between. The CDR3 loop is CASSSPYSATNEKLFF. DNA for the CDR3: TGTGCCAGCAGTTCCCCCTACAGTGCAACTAATGAAAAACTGTTTTTT.

CDR3 region: CASSLVVGGSLSEQFF. The DNA for the CDR3 is TGTGCCAGCAGCTTAGTTGTGGGAGGATCCCTAAGCGAGCAGTTCTTC. The chain uses TRBV7-2 and TRBJ2-1; a weak D match, TRBD2 (6 bases). This CDR3 spans 16 amino acids. Between the trimmed V and J ends, which lost 1 base and 10 bases, there was a span of 20 bases. The germline V gene encodes CDR1 SGHTA and CDR2 FQGNSA.

This chain links TRBV7-2 with TRBJ2-7; 7 bases line up with TRBD2. V lost 1 base to trimming and J lost 7 bases; unmatched junction nucleotides: 4. Germline CDR1 is SGHTA and CDR2 is FQGNSA. This CDR3 has 13 amino acids. This chain's CDR3 is CASSLEGLLEQYF. DNA for the CDR3: TGTGCCAGCAGCTTAGAGGGACTACTGGAGCAGTACTTC.

This chain joins TRBV7-2 and TRBJ1-3; D gene ambiguous. The CDR3 has 15 residues. Germline loops: CDR1 SGHTA, CDR2 FQGNSA. The V end lost 1 base, the J end lost 0 bases, and 7 bases lay between the germline ends. The CDR3 bases are TGTGCCAGCAGCTTAGTGGCGGGCTCTGGAAACACCATATATTTT. Its translation is CASSLVAGSGNTIYF.

The V gene is TRBV9, the J gene TRBJ2-1; TRBD2 might be the D (5 bases). The length of the CDR3 is 15 residues. Germline V gene sequence: CDR1 SGDLS, CDR2 YYNGEE. Trimming shortened V by 0 bases and J by 0 bases, and 7 bases separated the two germline ends. The CDR3 region is CASSVGGYSYNEQFF. CDR3 DNA: TGTGCCAGCAGCGTAGGCGGGTACTCCTACAATGAGCAGTTCTTC. Looking up the rest from reference TRBV9 and TRBJ2-1 gives the full variable domain: DSGVTQTPKHLITATGQRVTLRCSPRSGDLSVYWYQQSLDQGLQFLIQYYNGEERAKGNILERFSAQQFPDLHSELNLSSLELGDSALYFCASSVGGYSYNEQFFGPGTRLTVL.

This chain uses TRBV27 with TRBJ1-2, with D perhaps TRBD1 (5 bases). The CDR3 has 13 amino acids. Trimming shortened V by 3 bases and J by 2 bases, and 7 bases separated the two germline ends. CDR1 and CDR2 (germline): MNHEY, SMNVEV (reference sequence). Written as DNA, the CDR3 is TGTGCCAGCAGTTTTGCAGGGAACTATGGCTACACCTTC. Amino acids: CASSFAGNYGYTF.

This chain connects TRBV7-3 to TRBJ1-4; tentatively, D is TRBD1 (5 bases). Germline CDR1 is SGHTA and CDR2 is FQGTGA. This CDR3 has 12 residues. Trimming took 2 bases from V and 14 from J, leaving 12 bases between them. CDR3 residues: CASSLAPSGLFF. Here the CDR3 DNA reads TGTGCCAGCAGCTTAGCGCCTTCAGGGCTGTTTTTT.

The CDR3 region is CASSPTGVSNQPQHF. Written as DNA, the CDR3 is TGTGCCAGCTCACCTACAGGGGTAAGCAATCAGCCCCAGCATTTT. This sequence joins TRBV18 and TRBJ1-5; TRBD1 aligns across 7 bases. Germline V gene sequence: CDR1 KGHSH, CDR2 LQKENI. There are 15 residues in the CDR3. The ends lost 3 bases at V and 1 base at J; junction bases unmatched: 3.